A single sample is the source of the 29 T cell receptor beta chains below, sequenced in a study of blood T cell repertoires in COVID-19. Some clones are missing from TCRdb's copy, which holds only in-frame ones; the method was immunoSEQ multiplex PCR. Found here are about 300,000 clones, roughly 89% of them singletons; the top ten hold less than 2%. The sample was peripheral blood. These receptors came from a woman aged 30 to 39 with COVID-19, enrolled during active disease.

The V gene is TRBV4-1, the J gene TRBJ1-1; D unclear. The CDR3 covers 15 residues. V lost 0 bases and J 7 bases, leaving 15 bases between the germline ends. The germline V gene encodes CDR1 MGHRA and CDR2 YSYEKL. The CDR3 spells CASSQDPGRILEAFF. In nucleotides, the CDR3 is TGCGCCAGCAGCCAAGATCCAGGCCGAATCCTTGAAGCTTTCTTT.

The chain couples TRBV28 to TRBJ2-3, with 7 bases lining up with TRBD1. Trimming at V came to 4 bases and at J to 2 bases, leaving 9 bases not matched to a gene. Germline V gene sequence: CDR1 MDHEN, CDR2 SYDVKM. The CDR3 is 16 residues long. Here the CDR3 reads CASSSATGVNTDTQYF. CDR3 nucleotide sequence: TGTGCCAGCAGTTCAGCCACAGGGGTCAACACAGATACGCAGTATTTT.

This clone has only a few counts. The J gene is TRBJ2-4, the V gene TRBV2; the D gene is possibly TRBD1 (5 bases). The germline CDR1 and CDR2 sequences are SNHLY and FYNNEI. The CDR3 spans 14 residues. Trimming took off 7 bases at V and 3 bases at J, with 13 bases between the two ends. CDR3 DNA: TGTGCCAGCAAACCAGGGTGGGTCAAAAACATTCAGTACTTC. This translates into CASKPGWVKNIQYF. Using reference TRBV2 and TRBJ2-4 for the parts outside the CDR3, the full variable domain is EPEVTQTPSHQVTQMGQEVILRCVPISNHLYFYWYRQILGQKVEFLVSFYNNEISEKSEIFDDQFSVERPDGSNFTLKIRSTKLEDSAMYFCASKPGWVKNIQYFGAGTRLSVL.

The chain recombines TRBV6-5 with TRBJ1-2; 7 nucleotides line up with TRBD1. Germline V gene sequence: CDR1 MNHEY, CDR2 SVGAGI. CDR3 length: 14 amino acids. Germline trimming cut 2 bases from V and 6 bases from J; bases unmatched to any gene: 6. CDR3 DNA: TGTGCCAGCAGTTACCGGGACAGACGGAATGGCTACACCTTC. Translated, it gives CASSYRDRRNGYTF.

The rearrangement joins TRBV4-2 to TRBJ2-1; 10 nucleotides line up with TRBD2. Germline V gives CDR1 LGHNA, CDR2 YNFKEQ. V gave up 5 bases and J gave up 6 bases; unmatched junction bases: 7. This CDR3 is 15 amino acids long. CDR3 bases: TGTGCCAGCAGCGAAAGCGGGGGGGTGGTCAATGAGCAGTTCTTC. This gives the protein CASSESGGVVNEQFF.

The chain carries TRBV5-4 and TRBJ1-6, with TRBD1 identical over 7 bases. The CDR3 is 15 amino acids. Germline CDR1 SGHNT, CDR2 YYREEE (reference sequence). Trimming removed 4 bases from V and 10 bases from J; junction bases left unmatched: 11. Here the CDR3 reads CASSADRVKGSPLHF. CDR3 bases: TGTGCCAGCAGCGCCGACAGGGTAAAAGGGTCACCCCTCCACTTT.

The rearrangement joins TRBV5-4 to TRBJ2-3; TRBD2 might be the D (6 bases). This CDR3 has 16 residues. The germline V gene has CDR1 SGHNT and CDR2 YYREEE (reference sequence). The V end was cut by 3 bases, the J end by 2 bases, with 16 bases between. The CDR3 spells CASSYFSGTDTDTQYF. The CDR3 coding sequence is TGTGCCAGCAGCTACTTCTCCGGGACTGACACAGATACGCAGTATTTT.

CDR3 coding DNA: TGTGCCAGCAGTCGGGGATTTATGAACACTGAAGCTTTCTTT. Amino acid sequence: CASSRGFMNTEAFF. This chain connects TRBV27 to TRBJ1-1; the D is unclear. Germline V lookup: CDR1 MNHEY, CDR2 SMNVEV (reference sequence). This CDR3 spans 14 amino acids. With 5 bases removed from V and 0 bases from J, the gap between germline ends came to 10 bases.

V usage is TRBV11-1 and J usage is TRBJ2-5; 11 nucleotides match TRBD1. Germline assignment: CDR1 SGHAT and CDR2 FQDESV (reference sequence). The CDR3 totals 14 residues. Trimming took 4 bases from V and 7 from J; bases not matched to a gene: 5. The CDR3 DNA reads as TGTGCCAGCAGCTCCGGGACAGGGGGTAGGACCCAGTACTTC. It codes for CASSSGTGGRTQYF.

This chain links TRBV18 with TRBJ2-7, with 10 bases lining up with TRBD1. The CDR3 totals 14 residues. Germline CDR1 KGHSH, CDR2 LQKENI. Trimming cost V 5 bases and J 4 bases; bases outside gene matches: 5. CDR3: CASSTGTGEYEQYF. CDR3 bases: TGTGCCAGCTCAACTGGGACAGGGGAATACGAGCAGTACTTC.

This sequence joins TRBV6-1 and TRBJ1-5, with D maybe TRBD1 (5 bases). Germline V gene data show CDR1 as MNHNS and CDR2 as SASEGT. Trimming removed 4 bases from V and 0 bases from J, with 13 bases in between. The CDR3 extends over 16 amino acids. CDR3 nucleotide sequence: TGTGCCAGCAGTGGAAATTGGGGGGTTAGCAATCAGCCCCAGCATTTT. Amino acids: CASSGNWGVSNQPQHF.

In this sample, this clone turned up once. The CDR3 sequence: CASSLGAGPANEKLFF. The CDR3 coding sequence is TGCGCCAGCAGCTTGGGGGCAGGCCCGGCTAATGAAAAACTGTTTTTT. The chain couples TRBV5-1 to TRBJ1-4; D not certain. This CDR3 contains 16 residues. Germline V CDR1 and CDR2: SGHRS, YFSETQ. The V end lost 0 bases, the J end lost 3 bases, and 12 bases lay between the germline ends.

The chain has TRBV3-1 (or the pseudogene TRBV3-2) and TRBJ2-5; 7 nucleotides line up with TRBD2. The CDR3 runs to 15 residues. The J segment lost 2 bases and the V segment lost 4 bases, leaving 7 bases of the junction unmatched. Germline V gives CDR1 LGHDT, CDR2 YNNKEL (reference sequence). The CDR3 here is CASSPAWGGQETQYF. CDR3 in DNA: TGTGCCAGCAGCCCGGCCTGGGGGGGGCAAGAGACCCAGTACTTC.

This clone was recorded only once. The V call is TRBV28, the J call TRBJ1-5, with 11 bases matching TRBD1. The CDR3 is made up of 15 amino acids. V was pared by 3 bases and J by 6 bases, with 4 bases of the junction left unmatched. CDR1 MDHEN and CDR2 SYDVKM come from the germline V gene. In DNA, the CDR3 is TGTGCCAGCAGTTTTAGGGGACAGGGGGTTCAGCCCCAGCATTTT. Translating it yields CASSFRGQGVQPQHF.

The chain has TRBV28 and TRBJ1-1; D not resolved. CDR3 length: 14 amino acids. V was cut by 2 bases and J by 3 bases, with 10 bases left in between. The germline V gene has CDR1 MDHEN and CDR2 SYDVKM. In DNA form, the CDR3 reads TGTGCCAGCAGTTTAAGTACAGCTTACACTGAAGCTTTCTTT. Protein: CASSLSTAYTEAFF. Supplemented by reference TRBV28 and TRBJ1-1, the full variable domain reads DVKVTQSSRYLVKRTGEKVFLECVQDMDHENMFWYRQDPGLGLRLIYFSYDVKMKEKGDIPEGYSVSREKKERFSLILESASTNQTSMYLCASSLSTAYTEAFFGQGTRLTVV.

The sample holds a few counts of this clone. The chain uses TRBV19 and TRBJ1-5; a weak D match, TRBD1 (5 bases). Trimming removed 5 bases from V and 0 bases from J, with 11 bases in between. This CDR3 spans 15 amino acids. CDR1 is LNHDA, CDR2 SQIVND, per germline (reference sequence). Here the CDR3 DNA reads TGTGCCAGTAGTCCCCGGGGGTTTAGCAATCAGCCCCAGCATTTT. Translating it yields CASSPRGFSNQPQHF.

The V and J genes are TRBV6-5 and TRBJ1-1, with TRBD1 as a possible D gene (5 bases). The CDR3 extends over 14 amino acids. Germline V lookup: CDR1 MNHEY, CDR2 SVGAGI. The V gene lost 6 bases and the J gene lost 1 base, with 12 bases spanning the gap. CDR3 nucleotides: TGTGCCAGCAGGAAACTTCAGGGGAACACTGAAGCTTTCTTT. Translating gives CASRKLQGNTEAFF.

V usage is TRBV5-1 and J usage is TRBJ1-1; TRBD1 aligns across 7 bases. The CDR3 is 18 residues long. With 1 base clipped from V and 0 bases from J, the junction kept 12 bases outside the gene matches. The germline V gene has CDR1 SGHRS and CDR2 YFSETQ. The CDR3 DNA sequence: TGCGCCAGCAGCTTGCTCATTCCGGGGGACAGTTTGAACACTGAAGCTTTCTTT. Protein: CASSLLIPGDSLNTEAFF.

The genes are TRBV5-1 and TRBJ2-7; TRBD1 matches at 7 bases. The CDR3 contains 14 residues. CDR1 is SGHRS, CDR2 YFSETQ, per germline. With 6 bases clipped from V and 2 bases from J, the junction kept 8 bases outside the gene matches. The CDR3 DNA sequence: TGCGCCAGCACCCCGGGGACAGCCACCTACGAGCAGTACTTC. Translation gives CASTPGTATYEQYF.

V gene TRBV3-1 (or the pseudogene TRBV3-2) combines with J gene TRBJ1-2; D is perhaps TRBD1 (5 bases). The germline V gene encodes CDR1 LGHDT and CDR2 YNNKEL (reference sequence). There are 14 residues in the CDR3. Deletions cut 7 bases from V and 4 bases from J, with 16 bases between. The chain's CDR3 is CASTPSGGVYGYTF. CDR3 nucleotide sequence: TGTGCCAGCACCCCAAGCGGAGGGGTCTATGGCTACACCTTC.

The chain uses TRBV19 and TRBJ1-6; TRBD1 aligns across 9 bases. The J segment lost 6 bases and the V segment lost 1 base, leaving 7 bases of the junction unmatched. This CDR3 contains 17 residues. The germline CDR1 and CDR2 sequences are LNHDA and SQIVND (reference sequence). The CDR3 loop reads CASSIGRDRVPNSPLHF. For the CDR3, the DNA is TGTGCCAGTAGTATAGGCCGGGACAGGGTTCCTAATTCACCCCTCCACTTT. The whole variable domain, remainder taken from reference TRBV19 and TRBJ1-6, is DGGITQSPKYLFRKEGQNVTLSCEQNLNHDAMYWYRQDPGQGLRLIYYSQIVNDFQKGDIAEGYSVSREKKESFPLTVTSAQKNPTAFYLCASSIGRDRVPNSPLHFGNGTRLTVT.

V usage is TRBV10-1 and J usage is TRBJ1-3; 7 positions match TRBD1. V shed 9 bases, J shed 0 bases, and the junction held 14 bases outside the gene matches. The germline CDR1 and CDR2 sequences are WNHNN and SYGVQD (reference sequence). This CDR3 has 17 amino acids. The CDR3 protein is CASLLRDSLFSGNTIYF. Here the CDR3 DNA reads TGCGCCAGTCTTCTCCGGGACAGCCTTTTCTCTGGAAACACCATATATTTT.

The chain joins TRBV5-1 to TRBJ1-3; 7 bases are a match to TRBD1. The CDR3 length is 19 residues. The germline CDR1 and CDR2 sequences are SGHRS and YFSETQ. V trimming: 0 bases; J trimming: 0 bases; junction bases outside the gene matches: 12. DNA of the CDR3: TGCGCCAGCAGCTTGGCCCCCACCGGGACAGCAGGCTCTGGAAACACCATATATTTT. Its translation: CASSLAPTGTAGSGNTIYF.

The rearrangement links TRBV2 to TRBJ1-2; 8 nucleotides align to TRBD1. V dropped 4 bases and J dropped 3; count of bases not matched to a gene: 4. Germline V gene sequence: CDR1 SNHLY, CDR2 FYNNEI. The CDR3 runs 14 residues. The CDR3 DNA follows: TGTGCCAGCAGTGTTCAGGGGGCGTACTATGGCTACACCTTC. Amino acids: CASSVQGAYYGYTF.

The chain is built from TRBV19 and TRBJ1-2, with 7 bases fitting TRBD1. V lost 5 bases, J lost 7 bases, and 7 bases stayed unmatched. The germline V gene has CDR1 LNHDA and CDR2 SQIVND (reference sequence). There are 13 residues in the CDR3. The CDR3 reads CASSPGQTVGYTF. The DNA for the CDR3 is TGTGCCAGTAGTCCGGGACAGACGGTTGGCTACACCTTC.

The chain couples TRBV11-3 to TRBJ1-1, with 7 positions matching TRBD1. V shed 5 bases, J shed 1 base, and the junction held 13 bases outside the gene matches. This CDR3 comprises 17 residues. CDR1 SGHNT and CDR2 YENEEA come from the germline V gene. CDR3 region: CASSPPSPTGRNTEAFF. The CDR3 DNA is TGTGCCAGCAGCCCCCCATCCCCGACAGGGCGGAACACTGAAGCTTTCTTT.

Written as DNA, the CDR3 is TGTGCCAGCAGCTTAGCGTGGACTAGCGGGGGCGAGCAGTACTTC. This gives the protein CASSLAWTSGGEQYF. V gene TRBV7-2 combines with J gene TRBJ2-7, with 13 bases lining up with TRBD2. The CDR3 sequence is 15 residues long. Germline V gives CDR1 SGHTA, CDR2 FQGNSA. V trimming: 0 bases; J trimming: 6 bases; junction bases outside the gene matches: 2.

The chain is built from TRBV6-5 and TRBJ1-6; 7 bases are a match to TRBD1. The CDR3 is 14 amino acids. Germline CDR1 reads MNHEY; CDR2 reads SVGAGI. V dropped 7 bases and J dropped 6; count of bases not matched to a gene: 6. In nucleotides, the CDR3 is TGTGCCAGCACCAGGACAGGTCTTAATTCACCCCTCCACTTT. Encoded protein: CASTRTGLNSPLHF.

The V gene is TRBV6-5, the J gene TRBJ1-5; D gene uncertain. Germline CDR1 MNHEY, CDR2 SVGAGI. Between the trimmed V and J ends, which lost 5 bases and 5 bases, there was a span of 10 bases. The CDR3 consists of 13 residues. The CDR3 DNA is TGTGCCAGCAGTCCTATCCCTTATCAGCCCCAGCATTTT. Translated: CASSPIPYQPQHF.